This T cell receptor (beta chain) was profiled in a study of beta chain features in type 1 diabetes. Overall study context: Sorted cell examination encompassed over 90 million cells across all samples. Study-level points and caveats: A potential influence of HLA type upon TCRB rearrangement remained unresolved herein.

Trimming stripped 5 bases from V and 1 base from J, with 15 bases between. Germline assignment: CDR1 LNHNV and CDR2 YYDKDF (reference sequence). The CDR3 contains 16 residues. Expressed TCRB transcripts were sequenced because the isolated RNA had all been reverse transcribed beforehand. Sequenced by immunoSEQ multiplex PCR; TCRdb stores in-frame clones only, minus some. This repertoire shows about half a million clones, roughly an eighth found once; its top ten account for over 0.035%. This clone was recorded a few times. Its antigen is undetermined. This TCR came from a woman in her late teens or twenties in good health. Sequencing was done on a sample of naive CD4+ T cells from blood. The chain couples TRBV15 to TRBJ1-5; tentative D call: TRBD1 (6 bases). The CDR3 region is CATSGSGTLSNQPQHF. CDR3 coding DNA: TGTGCCACCAGCGGGTCCGGGACACTAAGCAATCAGCCCCAGCATTTT.